These 7 T cell receptor beta chains share one sample of origin, sequenced in a study of neurological immune-mediated disorders. TCRdb re-called the 5' RACE reads with MiXCR, one entry per CDR3 protein. The table lists about 36,000 distinct CDR3 sequences, about a tenth of them singletons. The specimen sequenced was PBMCs. Source of these receptors: a woman younger than 45 with HTLV-1-associated myelopathy (HAM/TSP).

This clonotype occurred many times. The chain joins TRBV20-1 to TRBJ2-3, with a possible D match to TRBD2 (6 bases). This CDR3 has 13 residues. The V gene's germline CDR1 is DFQATT and CDR2 SNEGSKA (reference sequence). V shed 3 bases and J shed 5 bases, with 12 bases lying between them. The CDR3 DNA sequence: TGCAGTGCTAGGAAAGCGGGCGGAGATACGCAGTATTTT. Its protein is CSARKAGGDTQYF.

This clonotype was picked up many times. The chain couples TRBV20-1 to TRBJ2-7; TRBD1 or TRBD2 may be the D gene (6 bases each). This CDR3 has 11 amino acids. Germline CDR1 is DFQATT and CDR2 is SNEGSKA (reference sequence). The germline V and J ends were trimmed by 5 bases and 4 bases, with 9 bases remaining between them. The CDR3 is CSAVGGYEQYF. The CDR3 DNA sequence: TGCAGTGCTGTAGGGGGGTACGAGCAGTACTTC.

This clonotype has a count of ten or more. The CDR3 bases are TGCAGTGCTAGAGATCCTAACAGGGGGAACACTGAAGCTTTCTTT. Its translation is CSARDPNRGNTEAFF. The genes are TRBV20-1 and TRBJ1-1, with 7 bases aligning to TRBD1. J was trimmed by 1 base and V by 0 bases; bases with no gene match: 5. The CDR3 has 15 residues. CDR1 is DFQATT, CDR2 SNEGSKA, per germline (reference sequence).

Comment on this clonotype: At one end, the junction sequence differs from germline, possibly due to a read error. The rearrangement joins TRBV12-3 or TRBV12-4 to TRBJ1-2, with D unclear. This CDR3 has 13 residues. For the CDR3, the DNA is TGTGCCAGCAGTCTCGGCGTAAACTATGGCTGCAACTTC. Its protein product is CASSLGVNYGCNF.

This clonotype was recorded many times. The V and J genes are TRBV18 and TRBJ2-1; D perhaps matches TRBD1 (5 bases). Between the trimmed V and J ends, which lost 2 bases and 7 bases, there was a span of 12 bases. Germline V lookup: CDR1 KGHSH, CDR2 LQKENI. The CDR3 sequence is 14 residues long. This CDR3 is CASSPFGAGNEQFF. Written as DNA, the CDR3 is TGTGCCAGCTCACCATTTGGGGCCGGGAATGAGCAGTTCTTC.

This clonotype came up many times. This chain connects TRBV20-1 to TRBJ2-3; a possible D gene is TRBD2 (5 bases). Germline V lookup: CDR1 DFQATT, CDR2 SNEGSKA (reference sequence). This CDR3 comprises 13 residues. V was cut by 3 bases and J by 2 bases, with 9 bases left in between. The DNA for the CDR3 is TGCAGTGCTAGGGGGAGCTTCACAGATACGCAGTATTTT. Translation gives CSARGSFTDTQYF.

This clonotype has a count of ten or more. V usage is TRBV20-1 and J usage is TRBJ2-1; no reliable D call. This CDR3 region has 11 residues. The germline CDR1 and CDR2 sequences are DFQATT and SNEGSKA (reference sequence). CDR3 sequence: CSLPFYNEQFF. DNA of the CDR3: TGCAGCCTCCCATTTTACAATGAGCAGTTCTTC.